What follows is one TCR beta chain and its context. Its cognate antigen is unknown. Synthesis of TCR beta cDNA relied on 5'RACE template switching carrying UMIs. TCRdb re-called the 5' RACE reads, yielding one record per CDR3 amino acid sequence without DNA. This sample's table reports under 600,000 distinct CDR3 sequences. The data were obtained in a study of T cells expressing NK-cell markers. Study-wide background: It was sorted CD3+CD56-NKG2C+, CD3+CD56+NKG2C- and CD3+CD56+NKG2C+ T cells that provided the TCR beta repertoires. Among the eight sequenced donors, seven tested HCMV-seropositive and one tested seronegative.

Findings and limits, study-wide: Each of about 6 donors carried dominant NKG2C+ clonotypes accounting for about 1.0-7.5% of CD8+ T cells.

This CDR3 is built from 16 residues. The receptor was isolated from a woman aged 50 to 60 in good health. The rearrangement links TRBV12-3 or TRBV12-4 to TRBJ1-5; TCRdb's assignment of TRBD1 cannot be checked, as there is no DNA. Sample: blood T cells: a sorted CD56 or NKG2C T cell subset, CD4+ or CD8+ T cells, or bulk PBMC T cells (not recorded which). Here the CDR3 reads CASSPGSRKFNQPQHF.